The 5 T cell receptor beta chains below come from one sample, sequenced in a study of CD8+ T cells in alopecia areata. Regarding treatment: oral pan-JAK inhibitor, 5-10 mg twice daily. Once RNA had been extracted, it was reverse transcribed into cDNA to act as the sequencing template. Libraries were prepared by immunoSEQ multiplex PCR; TCRdb keeps only in-frame clonotypes and omits some of them. The table records some 170,000 clones, about three fifths of them present only once. Sequenced here: CD4+ T cells sorted from blood, sampled at approximately week 56, from a patient treated with tofacitinib. The receptors originated from a human donor with alopecia areata.

The V gene is TRBV5-1, the J gene TRBJ2-5; TRBD2 agrees at 8 bases. The V segment lost 2 bases and the J segment 1 base; nucleotides outside the gene matches: 1. There are 14 residues in the CDR3. Germline-derived CDR1 and CDR2 are SGHRS and YFSETQ. CDR3 in DNA: TGCGCCAGCAGCTTAGCGGGGGTCCAAGAGACCCAGTACTTC. Translating gives CASSLAGVQETQYF.

The V gene is TRBV18, the J gene TRBJ2-7, with a possible D match to TRBD1 (5 bases). CDR1 KGHSH and CDR2 LQKENI come from the germline V gene. V gave up 1 base and J gave up 6 bases, with 10 bases separating them. The CDR3 has 13 amino acids. CDR3 coding DNA: TGTGCCAGCTCACCACTCAGGGCTGGCGAGCAGTACTTC. Translation gives CASSPLRAGEQYF. Full variable domain (outside the CDR3, taken from reference TRBV18 and TRBJ2-7): NAGVMQNPRHLVRRRGQEARLRCSPMKGHSHVYWYRQLPEEGLKFMVYLQKENIIDESGMPKERFSAEFPKEGPSILRIQQVVRGDSAAYFCASSPLRAGEQYFGPGTRLTVT.

The CDR3 region is CASSPTSSIGELFF. DNA for the CDR3: TGTGCCAGCAGCCCCACGTCGTCGATCGGGGAGCTGTTTTTT. This rearrangement joins TRBV11-3 to TRBJ2-2; D is unclear. Germline CDR1 and CDR2: SGHNT and YENEEA. The CDR3 totals 14 residues. Trimming shortened V by 5 bases and J by 7 bases, and 14 bases separated the two germline ends.

The genes are TRBV2 and TRBJ2-5, with a tentative D call TRBD2 (5 bases). The J call is in doubt because the DNA end fits TRBJ2-7 better. The CDR3 extends over 14 amino acids. CDR1 and CDR2 (germline): SNHLY, FYNNEI. The CDR3 DNA is TGTGCCAGCAGTGAGCAGAGGGCGGGCTACGAGCAGTACTTC. Its protein product is CASSEQRAGYEQYF.

This clone was seen a few times. The chain employs TRBV4-1 and TRBJ2-7; unclear D gene. The V gene's germline CDR1 is MGHRA and CDR2 YSYEKL. CDR3 length: 15 amino acids. V lost 1 base to trimming and J lost 3 bases, with 13 bases between them. CDR3 coding DNA: TGCGCCAGCAGCCAAGTTATAGGGCCGAACTACGAGCAGTACTTC. This sequence encodes CASSQVIGPNYEQYF.